The rows below give T cell receptor beta chains drawn from one sample of a study of T cell responses to AZD1222 COVID-19 vaccine. Some clones are missing from TCRdb's copy, which holds only in-frame ones; the method was immunoSEQ multiplex PCR. The profile covers over 60,000 clones, with approximately 79% appearing a single time and around 25% taken by the ten largest. The starting material was peripheral blood, obtained on day 0 of MenACWY control vaccination. The source is an adult in good health. Both conserved end residues are part of each CDR3. A D gene is named only where the DNA matches it firmly. Where a row states a size, it is once, few, many or the class of an expanded clone; other rows omit it.

TRBJ1-6,TRBV14,TRBD1,-,CASSQDIPGQGVSLHF,TGTGCCAGCAGCCAAGACATCCCGGGACAGGGGGTATCCCTCCACTTT
TRBJ1-1,TRBV7-2,-,-,CASSLGQAPYTEAFF,TGTGCCAGCAGCTTAGGGCAGGCCCCCTACACTGAAGCTTTCTTT
TRBJ2-2,TRBV9,-,-,CASSVTSTGELFF,TGTGCCAGCAGCGTAACTAGCACCGGGGAGCTGTTTTTT
TRBJ1-2,TRBV11-2,-,-,CASSQDSFLGYTF,TGTGCCAGCAGCCAGGACAGTTTCCTTGGCTACACCTTC
TRBJ2-6,TRBV5-5,-,few,CASSLASGLGSGANVLTF,TGTGCCAGCAGCTTGGCAAGTGGTCTGGGGTCTGGGGCCAACGTCCTGACTTTC
TRBJ2-5,TRBV6-5,-,-,CASSYSPLRETQYF,TGTGCCAGCAGTTACTCCCCTTTGAGGGAGACCCAGTACTTC
TRBJ2-7,TRBV19,-,-,CASSIRRGYEQYF,TGTGCCAGTAGTATTCGTAGGGGCTACGAGCAGTACTTC
TRBJ2-1,TRBV5-1,-,-,CASSLEGPSYNEQFF,TGCGCCAGCAGCTTGGAGGGACCCTCTTACAATGAGCAGTTCTTC
TRBJ2-7,TRBV5-1,TRBD2,-,CASSLASGSYEQYF,TGCGCCAGCAGCTTAGCTAGCGGGAGTTACGAGCAGTACTTC
TRBJ2-7,TRBV10-3,TRBD2,-,CAISTSVGSYEQYF,TGTGCCATCAGTACTAGCGTAGGGTCCTACGAGCAGTACTTC
TRBJ2-2,TRBV10-3,-,-,CAIHNPDTGELFF,TGTGCCATCCATAACCCGGACACCGGGGAGCTGTTTTTT
TRBJ1-2,TRBV19,-,-,CASSLTAFYGYTF,TGTGCCAGTAGTCTGACGGCATTCTATGGCTACACCTTC
TRBJ2-7,TRBV28,-,few,CASSSVQKGNEQYF,TGTGCCAGCAGTTCGGTCCAGAAGGGAAACGAGCAGTACTTC
TRBJ2-4,TRBV27,-,-,CASSPRPGAKNIQYF,TGTGCCAGCAGCCCCAGGCCCGGGGCCAAAAACATTCAGTACTTC
TRBJ1-2,TRBV5-1,-,-,CASSRETNYGYTF,TGCGCCAGCAGCCGGGAGACTAACTATGGCTACACCTTC
TRBJ1-6,TRBV5-1,TRBD1,few,CASSSTGTGNSPLHF,TGCGCCAGCAGCTCTACCGGGACAGGGAATTCACCCCTCCACTTT
TRBJ1-5,TRBV19,-,-,CASQSLGNQPQHF,TGTGCCAGCCAGAGTCTAGGCAATCAGCCCCAGCATTTT
TRBJ2-2,TRBV6-2/TRBV6-3,-,-,CASSYDPQQGPNTGELFF,TGTGCCAGCAGTTACGACCCCCAACAGGGACCGAACACCGGGGAGCTGTTTTTT
TRBJ1-2,TRBV19,-,many,CASSIDSNYGYTF,TGTGCCAGTAGTATCGACAGCAACTATGGCTACACCTTC
TRBJ2-1,TRBV19,TRBD2,-,CASSRAGGPPYNEQFF,TGTGCCAGTAGTAGGGCGGGAGGGCCCCCCTACAATGAGCAGTTCTTC
TRBJ1-2,TRBV4-3,-,-,CASSQERRGGYGYTF,TGCGCCAGCAGCCAAGAAAGGCGCGGGGGGTATGGCTACACCTTC
TRBJ2-7,TRBV7-8,-,-,CASSFLGSNHLSYEQYF,TGTGCCAGCAGCTTTTTAGGTTCCAACCACCTCTCCTACGAGCAGTACTTC
TRBJ1-2,TRBV28,-,-,CASSLDRRDYGYTF,TGTGCCAGCAGCCTCGACAGGCGGGACTATGGCTACACCTTC
TRBJ2-3,TRBV19,-,-,CASSILGGRSDTQYF,TGTGCCAGTAGTATCTTAGGTGGGAGATCGGATACGCAGTATTTT
TRBJ1-2,TRBV5-1,TRBD1,-,CASSWDRGQGGYTF,TGCGCCAGCAGCTGGGACAGGGGGCAAGGTGGCTACACCTTC
TRBJ1-2,TRBV4-2,TRBD1,-,CASSQMTGGENGYTF,TGTGCCAGCAGCCAGATGACAGGGGGCGAGAATGGCTACACCTTC
TRBJ1-6,TRBV27,-,-,CASRVWGEGSPLHF,TGTGCCAGCCGCGTTTGGGGTGAGGGTTCACCCCTCCACTTT
TRBJ2-1,TRBV6-1,TRBD1,-,CASSEQTGLTYNEQFF,TGTGCCAGCAGTGAACAGACAGGGTTAACCTACAATGAGCAGTTCTTC
TRBJ2-1,TRBV7-2,TRBD2,once,CASSVASGGFGYEQFF,TGTGCCAGCAGTGTCGCCAGCGGGGGATTTGGTTATGAGCAGTTCTTC
TRBJ2-1,TRBV7-8,TRBD2,-,CASSLGLAGIEQFF,TGTGCCAGCAGCCTGGGACTAGCGGGGATCGAGCAGTTCTTC
TRBJ1-6,TRBV28,-,-,CASRPRVVNSPLHF,TGTGCCAGCAGACCACGGGTTGTCAATTCACCCCTCCACTTT
TRBJ1-1,TRBV5-1,TRBD1,-,CASSLEGQGMTEAFF,TGCGCCAGCAGCTTGGAGGGACAGGGCATGACTGAAGCTTTCTTT